Below, one TCR beta chain is given with its context. This entry belongs to a study of blood T cell repertoires in COVID-19. Source study methods: By means of reference gene primer amplification, nucleated cell counts were estimated. TCRdb keeps only in-frame clones here, not all; method: immunoSEQ multiplex PCR. The D gene and trimming were derived from the DNA, and the V and J assignments and clone size from that table. Of under 300,000 clones detected, roughly 89% appear once; the ten largest clones hold approximately 2%. Self-reported history from a screening survey and questionnaire set each donor's cohort. Cohort 3 recovery required two negative PCRs, clearance, or symptom resolution. Germline V lookup: CDR1 MNHEY, CDR2 SMNVEV (reference sequence). V shed 0 bases, J shed 6 bases, and the junction held 8 bases outside the gene matches. CDR3 length: 15 residues.

J is TRBJ2-7 and V is TRBV27; 7 bases agree with TRBD2. The sample consisted of PBMCs or T cells enriched from blood (not recorded which). This TCR derives from a woman aged 55-75 years who had recovered from COVID-19. DNA of the CDR3: TGTGCCAGCAGTTTATCTGGCGGGAGCCATGGCGAGCAGTACTTC. It yields the protein CASSLSGGSHGEQYF.